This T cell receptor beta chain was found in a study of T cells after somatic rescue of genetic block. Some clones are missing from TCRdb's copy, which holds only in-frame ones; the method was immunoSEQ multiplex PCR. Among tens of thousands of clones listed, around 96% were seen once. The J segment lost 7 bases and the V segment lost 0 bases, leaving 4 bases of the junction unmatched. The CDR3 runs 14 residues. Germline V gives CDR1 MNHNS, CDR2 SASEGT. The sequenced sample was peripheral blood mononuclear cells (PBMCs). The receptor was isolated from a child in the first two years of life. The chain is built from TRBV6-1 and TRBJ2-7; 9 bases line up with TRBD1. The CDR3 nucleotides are TGTGCCAGCAGTGAAGCCGGGACAGGGATGGAGCAGTACTTC. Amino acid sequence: CASSEAGTGMEQYF.